This is a list of T cell receptor beta chains from one sample in a study of T cell responses to AZD1222 COVID-19 vaccine. This table comes from immunoSEQ multiplex PCR, and its TCRdb copy is limited to in-frame clones, with some not included. The table lists around 95,000 clones, around nine tenths of them singletons, with around a sixth in the top ten. Sequenced material: peripheral blood, taken on day 0 of AZD1222 vaccination. The receptors stem from an adult in good health. Both conserved end residues are part of each CDR3. A D gene is named only where the DNA matches it firmly. Only some rows state a clone size, as once, few, many or a class for expanded clones.

clone_size | j_call | v_call | d_call | cdr3_nt | cdr3_aa
NA | TRBJ1-2 | TRBV7-9 | TRBD1 | TGTGCCAGCAGGAGAACCGGGACAGATGGCTACACCTTC | CASRRTGTDGYTF
NA | TRBJ2-1 | TRBV7-9 | NA | TGTGCCAGCAGCTTAGCTGTCTTCGGAGGTTTAGGTGGATACAATGAGCAGTTCTTC | CASSLAVFGGLGGYNEQFF
NA | TRBJ1-1 | TRBV18 | NA | TGTGCCAGCTCACCACTGGAGTACACTGAAGCTTTCTTT | CASSPLEYTEAFF
NA | TRBJ1-1 | TRBV15 | NA | TGTGCCACCAGCAGATCAGACCGTTTTGAAGCTTTCTTT | CATSRSDRFEAFF
NA | TRBJ2-2 | TRBV12-5 | TRBD2 | TGTGCTAGTGGTTTGGTAAAACTAGCGAACGCGGATGTGAACACCGGGGAGCTGTTTTTT | CASGLVKLANADVNTGELFF
NA | TRBJ1-1 | TRBV5-1 | NA | TGCGCCAGCAGCTTTGGAAACAATAGGAATGAAGCTTTCTTT | CASSFGNNRNEAFF
NA | TRBJ1-6 | TRBV16 | NA | TGTGCCAGCAGCCAATTCGGCCCCGGAGAGGCTGTGAATTCACCCCTCCACTTT | CASSQFGPGEAVNSPLHF
once | TRBJ2-5 | TRBV18 | NA | TGTGCCAGCTCACCATTTATGGGGGAGACCCAGTACTTC | CASSPFMGETQYF
NA | TRBJ2-3 | TRBV7-6 | NA | TGTGCCAGCAGCCCGGGGGCAGCAAGATCATATAGCACAGATACGCAGTATTTT | CASSPGAARSYSTDTQYF
NA | TRBJ1-2 | TRBV24-1 | NA | TGTGCCACCAGTGATGAGGACCGGGGCTACACCTTC | CATSDEDRGYTF
NA | TRBJ2-3 | TRBV6-1 | NA | TGTGCCAGCAGTGAAGAGTGGGGATCAGGAGATACGCAGTATTTT | CASSEEWGSGDTQYF
NA | TRBJ2-7 | TRBV5-1 | TRBD1 | TGCGCCAGCAGCTTGAGCAGGGGGCAAACCTACGAGCAGTACTTC | CASSLSRGQTYEQYF
few | TRBJ2-2 | TRBV9 | TRBD1 | TGTGCCAGCAGCGTAAGCGGACAGGGGGGATCCGGGGAGCTGTTTTTT | CASSVSGQGGSGELFF
NA | TRBJ2-7 | TRBV2 | TRBD2 | TGTGCCAGCAGTGAGACAAAGGGGCTAAGGCTGGGAGGGAACTACGAGCAGTACTTC | CASSETKGLRLGGNYEQYF
NA | TRBJ2-7 | TRBV2 | NA | TGTGCCAGCACAGAACAGGGTATTTACGAGCAGTACTTC | CASTEQGIYEQYF
NA | TRBJ1-4 | TRBV3-1/TRBV3-2 | TRBD1 | TGTGCCAGCAGCCAAGATAGGGGACAGGACCCTGGAAAACTGTTTTTT | CASSQDRGQDPGKLFF
NA | TRBJ1-2 | TRBV6-5 | TRBD1 | TGTGCCAGCAGTAGACAGGGAGAGGTTGATGGCTACACCTTC | CASSRQGEVDGYTF
NA | TRBJ1-2 | TRBV27 | NA | TGTGCCAGCAGTTTACAGGGATCCTATGGCTACACCTTC | CASSLQGSYGYTF
NA | TRBJ2-1 | TRBV18 | TRBD2 | TGTGCCAGCTCATTGTCTAGCGGGTCTTACAATGAGCAGTTCTTC | CASSLSSGSYNEQFF
NA | TRBJ1-2 | TRBV24-1 | TRBD1 | TGTGCCACCAGTGAACAGGACAGGGCAAGCTACACCTTC | CATSEQDRASYTF
NA | TRBJ1-1 | TRBV25-1 | NA | TGTGCCAGCAGTCACCGTGGGGAGGGAGTTGAAGCTTTCTTT | CASSHRGEGVEAFF
once | TRBJ2-1 | TRBV5-6 | NA | TGTGCCAGCAGCCAGCGGACCCCAGTAGTTTTGGAGCAGTTCTTC | CASSQRTPVVLEQFF
NA | TRBJ2-2 | TRBV12-5 | TRBD2 | TGTGCTAGTGGTTTCGAGGCTAGCGGTATTCGGATCGGGGAGCTGTTTTTT | CASGFEASGIRIGELFF
NA | TRBJ1-1 | TRBV27 | TRBD1 | TGTGCCAGCAGTTTATCAGGGGGCGGGAACACTGAAGCTTTCTTT | CASSLSGGGNTEAFF
NA | TRBJ2-2 | TRBV19 | TRBD1 | TGTGCCAGTAGTACAGACAGGGGGGGCACCGGGGAGCTGTTTTTT | CASSTDRGGTGELFF
once | TRBJ2-2 | TRBV9 | NA | TGTGCCAGCAATCTTAACACCGGGGAGCTGTTTTTT | CASNLNTGELFF
NA | TRBJ2-7 | TRBV7-9 | NA | TGTGCCAGCAGCTTAGAACCGGGCCTGAGCTCCTACGAGCAGTACTTC | CASSLEPGLSSYEQYF
NA | TRBJ1-1 | TRBV27 | NA | TGTGCCAGCAGTTACTGGGACCACAGGGCCGCAGAGTACACTGAAGCTTTCTTT | CASSYWDHRAAEYTEAFF
NA | TRBJ2-1 | TRBV18 | NA | TGTGCCAGCTCACCACCGGGGTACAATGAGCAGTTCTTC | CASSPPGYNEQFF
NA | TRBJ1-2 | TRBV5-4 | TRBD1 | TGTGCCAGCAGCTTCCCAGGGGGACTAAACTATGGCTACACCTTC | CASSFPGGLNYGYTF
NA | TRBJ2-7 | TRBV4-2 | NA | TGTGCCAGCAGCCAAGATTGGCGGGGACTCCACCACGAGCAGTACTTC | CASSQDWRGLHHEQYF
NA | TRBJ1-1 | TRBV2 | NA | TGTGCCAGCAAGTTCCAGATGGCTGAAGCTTTCTTT | CASKFQMAEAFF
NA | TRBJ2-1 | TRBV7-8 | NA | TGTGCCAGCAGTTACTGGGACCGGGACAATGAGCAGTTCTTC | CASSYWDRDNEQFF
NA | TRBJ1-2 | TRBV11-3 | NA | TGTGCCAGCAGCTTAGGTCGGCAGGGGTATGGCTACACCTTC | CASSLGRQGYGYTF
NA | TRBJ1-3 | TRBV19 | NA | TGTGCCAGTAGTACTGGGGACTTCGGAAACACCATATATTTT | CASSTGDFGNTIYF
NA | TRBJ1-4 | TRBV19 | TRBD1 | TGTGCCAGTAGTACTACAGGGGAGGTGCTTGAAAAACTGTTTTTT | CASSTTGEVLEKLFF
NA | TRBJ2-7 | TRBV5-4 | NA | TGTGCCAGCAGCTCCGGGAGAGAGCAGTACTTC | CASSSGREQYF
NA | TRBJ2-7 | TRBV30 | NA | TGTGCCTGGAGTCAAGGACCGGGCTCCTACGAGCAGTACTTC | CAWSQGPGSYEQYF
NA | TRBJ2-4 | TRBV2 | NA | TGTGCCAGCAGAACAGGACAGTCCACGGCCAAAAACATTCAGTACTTC | CASRTGQSTAKNIQYF
NA | TRBJ2-1 | TRBV7-9 | TRBD2 | TGTGCCAGCAGACTAGCGGGAGGGCCTGAGGGCGAGCAGTTCTTC | CASRLAGGPEGEQFF
NA | TRBJ2-7 | TRBV6-5 | NA | TGTGCCAGCAGTTACATTTACGAGCAGTACTTC | CASSYIYEQYF
NA | TRBJ1-3 | TRBV25-1 | NA | TGTGCCAGCAGTGATCGGACGAGGTCTGGAAACACCATATATTTT | CASSDRTRSGNTIYF
NA | TRBJ2-2 | TRBV9 | NA | TGTGCCAGCAGCGTAGATGTGGGGGAGCTGTTTTTT | CASSVDVGELFF
NA | TRBJ1-2 | TRBV7-9 | TRBD1 | TGTGCCAGCAGCCCCGGGACAGGAGGATCCTATGGCTACACCTTC | CASSPGTGGSYGYTF
NA | TRBJ1-2 | TRBV28 | NA | TGTGCCAGCAGCCCCTGGGGCTATGGCTACACCTTC | CASSPWGYGYTF
NA | TRBJ1-5 | TRBV30 | TRBD1 | TGTGCCTGGACCCCACAGGGGGTCAATCAGCCCCAGCATTTT | CAWTPQGVNQPQHF
NA | TRBJ1-6 | TRBV5-1 | NA | TGCGCCAGCAGCTTGGCCCCACGGGGGGACTCACCCCTCCACTTT | CASSLAPRGDSPLHF
NA | TRBJ1-2 | TRBV6-5 | NA | TGTGCCAGCAGTTACACGCGAAGGGACTATGGCTACACCTTC | CASSYTRRDYGYTF
NA | TRBJ1-4 | TRBV29-1 | NA | TGCAGCGCAAAGACAGGAGATAATGAAAAACTGTTTTTT | CSAKTGDNEKLFF
NA | TRBJ2-2 | TRBV12-5 | NA | TGTGCTAGTGGTTTGGTATACCCCACCGGGGAGCTGTTTTTT | CASGLVYPTGELFF
NA | TRBJ2-1 | TRBV5-1 | TRBD1 | TGCGCCAGCAGCTTGGGACAGGGGTATGAGCAGTTCTTC | CASSLGQGYEQFF
NA | TRBJ2-1 | TRBV7-3 | TRBD2 | TGTGCCAGCAGCTTAAATAGCGGGATCGACGAGCAGTTCTTC | CASSLNSGIDEQFF